This TCR beta chain was sequenced for a study of blood T cells in healthy people across ages. Notes on the study in general: Older age went with lower TCR beta diversity per million T cells, in a roughly linear way.

In regard to this clonotype: Its antigen is not known.

Sample-barcoded 5' priming and a J-beta primer mix drove a second PCR of about 6 to 11 cycles. Each CDR3 protein is one row after TCRdb ran MiXCR on the 5' RACE reads. There are over 1,500,000 distinct CDR3 sequences in the sample; about 49% occur only once, and less than 2.5% lies in the top ten. Germline V gives CDR1 MNHEY, CDR2 SVGEGT. V was clipped by 2 bases and J by 1 base, with 12 bases between them. CDR3 size: 16 residues. This chain connects TRBV6-2 or TRBV6-3 to TRBJ2-4; a possible D gene is TRBD1 (6 bases). The sequenced sample was blood. The TCR comes from a middle-aged woman in good health. The DNA of the CDR3 is TGTGCCAGCAGTTACGAGGCAGGGGAGGCCAAAAACATTCAGTACTTC. This codes for CASSYEAGEAKNIQYF.